The entry below gives a single T cell receptor (beta chain) sequence along with its context. Its antigen is as yet unknown. This may arise from a read error, as a much more abundant clone is one base away. Via MiXCR, TCRdb re-called the multiplex PCR reads, giving one row per CDR3 protein. The sample lists about 80,000 distinct CDR3 sequences, roughly a fifth occurring once. These data belong to a study of breast tumors, draining lymph nodes, adjacent tissues. The CDR3 contains 14 residues. CDR1 and CDR2 from the germline V gene are SGHTA and FQGNSA. Axillary draining lymph nodes of breast cancer patients supplied the node samples. Study-wide results and caveats: Tumor TCR diversity was below lymph nodes but above nontumor tissue.

The chain combines TRBV7-2 with TRBJ1-5; D unclear. The TCR originated in a female donor with breast cancer. Some clones in this sample may be carry-over from other donors' samples. Sequenced sample: axillary lymph node tissue. The chain's CDR3 is CASSLGPSGQLQHF. CDR3 in DNA: TGTGCCAGCAGCTTAGGGCCGTCCGGTCAGCTCCAGCATTTT.